This T cell receptor beta chain was obtained from a study of identifying expanded T cells in peripheral blood. This CDR3 has 16 amino acids. The J segment lost 15 bases and the V segment lost 6 bases, leaving 23 bases of the junction unmatched. Germline V gene data show CDR1 as LNHDA and CDR2 as SQIVND (reference sequence). TCRdb's copy holds only in-frame clones and misses some; the assay was immunoSEQ multiplex PCR. Of 60,000 or so clones listed, approximately 83% are singletons. Collection occurred without any documented infections or immune events in donors. Regarding this clone: Antigen specificity is unknown.

Study observations and caveats: Variance in clone template counts between approximately 2-week samples significantly increased with total template count across all healthy donors. About 1.2 clones differed between technical replicates, versus roughly 16 and 20 over time.

Sequencing was performed on blood. The sequence came from a person aged 18-70 years in good health. The chain recombines TRBV19 with TRBJ2-4, with 7 positions matching TRBD1. The CDR3 sequence is CASSDGQALNPLVRYF. CDR3 DNA sequence: TGTGCCAGTAGCGATGGACAGGCTCTAAACCCTTTAGTACGGTACTTC.